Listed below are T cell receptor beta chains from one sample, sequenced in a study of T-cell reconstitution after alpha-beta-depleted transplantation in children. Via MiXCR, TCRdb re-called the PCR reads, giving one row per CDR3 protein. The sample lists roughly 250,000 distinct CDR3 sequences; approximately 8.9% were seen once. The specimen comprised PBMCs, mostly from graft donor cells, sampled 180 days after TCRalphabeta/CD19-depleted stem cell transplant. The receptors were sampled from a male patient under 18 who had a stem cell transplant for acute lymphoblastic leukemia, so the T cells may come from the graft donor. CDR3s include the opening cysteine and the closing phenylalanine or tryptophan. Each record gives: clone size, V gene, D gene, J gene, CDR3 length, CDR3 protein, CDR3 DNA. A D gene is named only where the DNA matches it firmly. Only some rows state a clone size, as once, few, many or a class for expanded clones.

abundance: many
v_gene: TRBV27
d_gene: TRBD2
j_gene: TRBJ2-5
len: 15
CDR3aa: CASSLGGSGRETQYF
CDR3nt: TGTGCCAGCAGTTTGGGGGGAAGCGGGAGAGAGACCCAGTACTTC

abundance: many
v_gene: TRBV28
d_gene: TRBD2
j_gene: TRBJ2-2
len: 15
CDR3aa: CASSSGGLNTGELFF
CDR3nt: TGTGCCAGCAGTTCGGGAGGATTGAACACCGGGGAGCTGTTTTTT

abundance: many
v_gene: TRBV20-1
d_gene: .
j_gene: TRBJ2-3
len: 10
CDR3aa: CSATADTQYF
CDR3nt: TGCAGTGCCACAGCAGATACGCAGTATTTT

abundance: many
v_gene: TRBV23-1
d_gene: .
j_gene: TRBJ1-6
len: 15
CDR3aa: CASSQSRGNNSPLHF
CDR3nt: TGCGCCAGCAGTCAATCACGGGGTAATAATTCACCCCTCCACTTT

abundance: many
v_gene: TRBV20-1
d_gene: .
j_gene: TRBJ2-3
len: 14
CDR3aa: CSARDLLDTDTQYF
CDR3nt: TGCAGTGCTAGAGATCTGCTAGACACAGATACGCAGTATTTT

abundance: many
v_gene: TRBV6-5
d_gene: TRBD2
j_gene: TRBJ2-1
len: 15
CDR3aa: CATSSGSPLYNEQFF
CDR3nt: TGTGCCACCTCTAGCGGGAGCCCCCTCTACAATGAGCAGTTCTTC

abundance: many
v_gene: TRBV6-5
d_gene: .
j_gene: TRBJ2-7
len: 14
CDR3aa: CASSYFPGTGEQYF
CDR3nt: TGTGCCAGCAGTTACTTTCCCGGGACCGGCGAGCAGTACTTC

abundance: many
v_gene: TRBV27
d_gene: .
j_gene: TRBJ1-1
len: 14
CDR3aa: CASSPGLWDTEAFF
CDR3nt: TGTGCCAGCAGTCCCGGACTGTGGGACACTGAAGCTTTCTTT

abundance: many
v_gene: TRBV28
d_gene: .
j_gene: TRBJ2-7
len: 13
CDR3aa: CASSLTSQYEQYF
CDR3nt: TGTGCCAGCAGTTTAACTAGCCAATACGAGCAGTACTTC

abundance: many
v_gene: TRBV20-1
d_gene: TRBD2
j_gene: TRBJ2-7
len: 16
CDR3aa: CSASILAGGPRYEQYF
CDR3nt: TGCAGTGCTTCTATACTAGCGGGGGGACCGCGTTACGAGCAGTACTTC

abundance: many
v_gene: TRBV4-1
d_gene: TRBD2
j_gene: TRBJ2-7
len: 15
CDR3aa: CASSHETSGLYEQYF
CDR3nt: TGCGCCAGCAGCCACGAGACTAGCGGACTGTACGAGCAGTACTTC

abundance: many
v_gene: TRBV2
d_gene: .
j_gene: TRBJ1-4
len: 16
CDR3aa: CASSELLLVQNEKLFF
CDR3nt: TGTGCCAGCAGTGAACTTTTATTGGTCCAAAATGAAAAACTGTTTTTT

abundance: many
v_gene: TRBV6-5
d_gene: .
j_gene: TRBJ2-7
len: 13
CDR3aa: CASSYSSYYEQYF
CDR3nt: TGTGCCAGCAGTTACTCTTCGTACTACGAGCAGTACTTC

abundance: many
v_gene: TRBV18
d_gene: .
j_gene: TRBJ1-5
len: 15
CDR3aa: CASSKIKGKNQPQHF
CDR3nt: TGTGCCAGCTCAAAAATTAAGGGAAAGAATCAGCCCCAGCATTTT

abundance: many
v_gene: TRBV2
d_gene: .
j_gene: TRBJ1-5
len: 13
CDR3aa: CASSPTREEPQHF
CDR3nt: TGTGCCAGCAGTCCCACCCGGGAGGAGCCCCAGCATTTT

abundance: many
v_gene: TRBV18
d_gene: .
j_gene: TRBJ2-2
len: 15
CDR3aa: CASSPPGILTGELFF
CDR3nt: TGTGCCAGCTCACCACCCGGGATTCTCACCGGGGAGCTGTTTTTT

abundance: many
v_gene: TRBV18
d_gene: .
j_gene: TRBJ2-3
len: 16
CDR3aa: CASSPLSGGSTDTQYF
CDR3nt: TGTGCCAGCTCACCACTCTCAGGGGGGAGCACAGATACGCAGTATTTT

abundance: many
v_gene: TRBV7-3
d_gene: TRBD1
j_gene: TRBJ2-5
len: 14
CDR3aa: CASSLDRGVETQYF
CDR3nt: TGTGCCAGCAGCTTAGACAGGGGAGTAGAGACCCAGTACTTC

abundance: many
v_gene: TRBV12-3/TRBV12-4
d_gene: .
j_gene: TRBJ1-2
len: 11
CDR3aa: CASSLEYGYTF
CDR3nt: TGTGCCAGCAGTTTGGAGTATGGCTACACCTTC

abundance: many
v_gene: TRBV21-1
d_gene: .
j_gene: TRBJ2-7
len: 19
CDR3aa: CASSKPAPPRLVRNYEQYF
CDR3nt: TGTGCCAGCAGCAAACCCGCTCCCCCCCGACTAGTCAGGAACTACGAGCAGTACTTC

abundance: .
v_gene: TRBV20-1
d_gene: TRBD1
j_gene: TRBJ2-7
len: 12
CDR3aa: CSALGQTYEQYF
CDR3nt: TGCAGTGCACTGGGACAGACCTACGAGCAGTACTTC

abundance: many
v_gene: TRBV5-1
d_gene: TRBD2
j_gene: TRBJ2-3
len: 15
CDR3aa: CASSLLAGATDTQYF
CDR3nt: TGCGCCAGCAGCCTTCTAGCGGGGGCCACAGATACGCAGTATTTT

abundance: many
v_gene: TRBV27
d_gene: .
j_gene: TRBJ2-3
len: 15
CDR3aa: CASSFGGPFTDTQYF
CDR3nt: TGTGCCAGCAGTTTTGGGGGGCCGTTCACAGATACGCAGTATTTT

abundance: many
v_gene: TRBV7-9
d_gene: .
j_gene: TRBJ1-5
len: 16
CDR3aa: CASSLFGPGSNQPQHF
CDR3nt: TGTGCCAGCAGCTTATTCGGTCCTGGGAGCAATCAGCCCCAGCATTTT

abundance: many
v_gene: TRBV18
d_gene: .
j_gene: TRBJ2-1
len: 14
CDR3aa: CASSPQFGGGWQFF
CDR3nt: TGTGCCAGCTCACCCCAATTCGGTGGGGGTTGGCAGTTCTTC

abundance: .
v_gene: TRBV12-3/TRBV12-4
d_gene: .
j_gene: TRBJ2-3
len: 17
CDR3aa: CTCSPSSPGGSTDTQYF
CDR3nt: TGTACCTGCAGCCCCTCTTCCCCGGGGGGCTCAACAGATACGCAGTATTTT

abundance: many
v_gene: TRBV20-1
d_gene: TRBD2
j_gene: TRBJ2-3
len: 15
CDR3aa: CSARVERGATDTQYF
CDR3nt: TGCAGTGCTAGAGTGGAGCGGGGGGCCACAGATACGCAGTATTTT

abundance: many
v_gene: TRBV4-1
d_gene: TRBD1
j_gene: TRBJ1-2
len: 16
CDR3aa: CASSQELWTGNYGYTF
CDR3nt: TGCGCCAGCAGCCAAGAACTATGGACAGGGAACTATGGCTACACCTTC

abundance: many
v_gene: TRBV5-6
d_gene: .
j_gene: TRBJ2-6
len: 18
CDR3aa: CASSLGETGLSGANVLTF
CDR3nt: TGTGCCAGCAGCTTGGGGGAGACTGGGCTCTCTGGGGCCAACGTCCTGACTTTC

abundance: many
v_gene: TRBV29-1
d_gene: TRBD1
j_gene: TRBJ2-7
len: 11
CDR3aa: CSVGRGQEQYF
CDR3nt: TGCAGCGTTGGAAGGGGGCAAGAGCAGTACTTC

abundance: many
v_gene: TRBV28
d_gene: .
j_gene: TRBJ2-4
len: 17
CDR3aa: CASSSLPASGTKNIQYF
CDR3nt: TGTGCCAGCAGTTCACTCCCGGCCTCAGGGACCAAAAACATTCAGTACTTC

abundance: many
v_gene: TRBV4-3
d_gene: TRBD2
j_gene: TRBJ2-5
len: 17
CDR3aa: CASSQDSGGAGTETQYF
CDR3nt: TGCGCCAGCAGCCAAGATAGCGGGGGGGCCGGTACGGAGACCCAGTACTTC

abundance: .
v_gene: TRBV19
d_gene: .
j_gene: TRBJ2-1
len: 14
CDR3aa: CASRKGLSYNEQFF
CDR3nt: TGTGCCAGCCGTAAGGGACTTTCCTACAATGAGCAGTTCTTC

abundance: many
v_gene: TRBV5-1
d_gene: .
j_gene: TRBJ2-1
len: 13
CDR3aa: CASSLGGALEQFF
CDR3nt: TGCGCCAGCAGCTTGGGGGGCGCCTTGGAGCAGTTCTTC

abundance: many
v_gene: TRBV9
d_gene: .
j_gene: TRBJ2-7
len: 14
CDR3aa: CASSPRDGQYEQYF
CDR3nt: TGTGCCAGCAGCCCCCGGGATGGGCAGTACGAGCAGTACTTC

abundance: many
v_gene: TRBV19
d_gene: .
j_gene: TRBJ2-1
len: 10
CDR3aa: CASRDNEQFF
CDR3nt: TGTGCCAGTAGAGACAATGAGCAGTTCTTC

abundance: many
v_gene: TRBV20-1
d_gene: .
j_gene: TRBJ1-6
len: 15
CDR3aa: CSARVGNSLNSPLHF
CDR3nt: TGCAGTGCTAGAGTCGGTAACAGCCTTAATTCACCCCTCCACTTT

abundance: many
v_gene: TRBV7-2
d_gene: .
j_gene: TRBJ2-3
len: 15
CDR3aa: CASTSRGGVTDTQYF
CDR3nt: TGTGCCAGCACCTCCCGAGGGGGGGTGACAGATACGCAGTATTTT

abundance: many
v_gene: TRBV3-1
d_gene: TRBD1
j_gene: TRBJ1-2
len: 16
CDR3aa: CASSLPGQGSNYGYTF
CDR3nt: TGTGCCAGCAGCCTCCCGGGACAGGGCTCTAACTATGGCTACACCTTC

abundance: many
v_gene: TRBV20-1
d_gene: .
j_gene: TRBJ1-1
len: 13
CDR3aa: CSAGRSMNTEAFF
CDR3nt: TGCAGTGCGGGAAGGAGCATGAACACTGAAGCTTTCTTT

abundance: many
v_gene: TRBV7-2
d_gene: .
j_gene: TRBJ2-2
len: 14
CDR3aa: CASSLMGYTGELFF
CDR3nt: TGTGCCAGCAGCTTAATGGGGTACACCGGGGAGCTGTTTTTT

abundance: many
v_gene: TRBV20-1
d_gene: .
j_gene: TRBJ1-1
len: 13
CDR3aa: CSAIGGGGTEAFF
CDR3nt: TGCAGTGCCATAGGTGGGGGGGGGACTGAAGCTTTCTTT

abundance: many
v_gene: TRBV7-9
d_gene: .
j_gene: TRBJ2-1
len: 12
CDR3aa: CASGRASVEQFF
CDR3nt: TGTGCCAGCGGAAGGGCGAGCGTTGAGCAGTTCTTC

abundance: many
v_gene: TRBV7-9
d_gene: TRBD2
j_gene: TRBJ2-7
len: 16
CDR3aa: CASSLSGLATHYEQYF
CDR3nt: TGTGCCAGCAGCTTATCGGGACTAGCGACACACTACGAGCAGTACTTC

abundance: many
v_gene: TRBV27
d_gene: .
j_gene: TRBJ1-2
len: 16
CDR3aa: CASSLSPGPYNYGYTF
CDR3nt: TGTGCCAGCAGTTTATCCCCGGGACCATACAACTATGGCTACACCTTC

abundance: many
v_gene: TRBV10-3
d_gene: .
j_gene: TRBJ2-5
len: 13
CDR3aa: CAISETPRETQYF
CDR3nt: TGTGCCATCAGTGAGACTCCCCGGGAGACCCAGTACTTC